This TCR beta chain emerged from a study of CD8+CD57+ T cells in acquired aplastic anemia. Genomic DNA templated the TCR beta VDJ and CDR3 profiling. TCRdb re-called the reads through MiXCR, storing one row per CDR3 protein. Of around 250,000 distinct CDR3 sequences in the sample, 56% were seen once. The V end was cut by 6 bases, the J end by 0 bases, with 9 bases between. Looked up from germline, CDR1 is SNHLY and CDR2 is FYNNEI. The CDR3 runs 15 residues. The chain employs TRBV2 and TRBJ1-6; TRBD1 might be the D (5 bases). Material for sequencing was sorted CD4+, CD8+, or CD8+CD57+ T cells (not recorded which) from PBMCs. This TCR was recovered from a human donor with severe aplastic anemia or a healthy control (not recorded which). CDR3 DNA: TGTGCCAGCAGGAGAGACAGCTCCTATAATTCACCCCTCCACTTT. Its protein product is CASRRDSSYNSPLHF. Using reference TRBV2 and TRBJ1-6 for the parts outside the CDR3, the full variable domain is EPEVTQTPSHQVTQMGQEVILRCVPISNHLYFYWYRQILGQKVEFLVSFYNNEISEKSEIFDDQFSVERPDGSNFTLKIRSTKLEDSAMYFCASRRDSSYNSPLHFGNGTRLTVT.